Following are 4 T cell receptor beta chains from one sample sequenced in a study of OX40 agonist ivuxolimab in advanced cancers. The method was immunoSEQ multiplex PCR; TCRdb's version includes in-frame clones alone and lacks a portion of them. The sample includes some 60,000 clones, about nine tenths of them seen just once. Sample: CD4+ or CD8+ T cells sorted from blood, taken in a trial of the OX40 agonist ivuxolimab. The receptors here all came from an adult with an advanced solid tumor such as melanoma, head and neck, liver or kidney cancer.

This chain uses TRBV19 with TRBJ1-1; the match to TRBD1 covers 9 bases. This CDR3 comprises 15 residues. Germline CDR1 and CDR2: LNHDA and SQIVND (reference sequence). V lost 3 bases and J lost 5; bases outside the gene matches: 7. CDR3 sequence (DNA): TGTGCCAGTAGTATGGGCGGGACAGGGAAGACTGAAGCTTTCTTT. It is translated as CASSMGGTGKTEAFF.

J is TRBJ2-5 and V is TRBV10-3; maybe TRBD1 (6 bases). Deletions cut 2 bases from V and 5 bases from J, with 18 bases between. CDR1 is ENHRY and CDR2 is SYGVKD in the germline V gene. The CDR3 consists of 16 residues. The CDR3 DNA reads TGTGCCATCAGTGAGCCAAACAGGGTACCGAGGGAGACCCAGTACTTC. This translates into CAISEPNRVPRETQYF.

The chain couples TRBV5-8 to TRBJ1-3; D is uncertain. V was clipped by 0 bases and J by 4 bases, with 8 bases between them. Germline V gives CDR1 SGHTS, CDR2 YDEGEE. The CDR3 extends over 14 amino acids. The CDR3 loop reads CASSLGNLGNTIYF. The CDR3 DNA reads TGTGCCAGCAGCTTGGGGAATCTCGGAAACACCATATATTTT.

V is TRBV5-4 and J is TRBJ2-3, with 11 bases aligning to TRBD2. The CDR3 is made up of 15 amino acids. The V gene end was trimmed by 4 bases and the J gene end by 0 bases; junction bases not matched to a gene: 1. CDR1 is SGHNT and CDR2 is YYREEE in the germline V gene (reference sequence). The CDR3 DNA reads as TGTGCCAGCAGCAGGACTAGCGGGAGCACAGATACGCAGTATTTT. Encoded protein: CASSRTSGSTDTQYF.